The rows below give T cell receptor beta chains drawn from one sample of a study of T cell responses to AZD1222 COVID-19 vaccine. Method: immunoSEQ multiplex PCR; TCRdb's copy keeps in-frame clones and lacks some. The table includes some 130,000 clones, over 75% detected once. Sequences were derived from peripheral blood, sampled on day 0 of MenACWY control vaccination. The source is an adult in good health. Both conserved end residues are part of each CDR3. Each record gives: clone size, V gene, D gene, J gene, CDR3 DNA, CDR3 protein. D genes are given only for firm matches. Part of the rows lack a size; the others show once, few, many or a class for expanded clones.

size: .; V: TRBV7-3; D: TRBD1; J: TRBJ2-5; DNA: TGTGCCAGCAGCTTAGGTCAGGGGGCGCAAGAGACCCAGTACTTC; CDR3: CASSLGQGAQETQYF
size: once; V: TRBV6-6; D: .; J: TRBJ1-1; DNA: TGTGCCAGCAGTCGGATTCCGGGGCGGGGCACTGAAGCTTTCTTT; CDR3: CASSRIPGRGTEAFF
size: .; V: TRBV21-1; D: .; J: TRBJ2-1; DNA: TGTGCCAGCAGCAAAGAAAGTGGCGAGACTACCGACAATGAGCAGTTCTTC; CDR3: CASSKESGETTDNEQFF
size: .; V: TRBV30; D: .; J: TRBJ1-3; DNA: TGTGCCTGGAGTAAAGGCTCTGGAAACACCATATATTTT; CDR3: CAWSKGSGNTIYF
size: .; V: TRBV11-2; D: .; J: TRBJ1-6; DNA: TGTGCCAGCAGCAAAGGGGCCTATAATTCACCCCTCCACTTT; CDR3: CASSKGAYNSPLHF
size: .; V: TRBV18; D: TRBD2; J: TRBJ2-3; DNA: TGTGCCAGCTCACCACTCGGACTAGCGGGGAGAACAGATACGCAGTATTTT; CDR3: CASSPLGLAGRTDTQYF
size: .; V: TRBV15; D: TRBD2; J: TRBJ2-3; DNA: TGTGCCACCAGCATCCCTAGCGGACTCACAGATACGCAGTATTTT; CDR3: CATSIPSGLTDTQYF
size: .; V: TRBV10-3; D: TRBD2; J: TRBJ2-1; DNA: TGTGCCATCAGTGTGGGCGGGAGGGCCATTCCTTACAATGAGCAGTTCTTC; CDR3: CAISVGGRAIPYNEQFF
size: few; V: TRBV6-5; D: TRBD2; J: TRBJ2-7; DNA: TGTGCCAGCTGGGGGGGATCCTACGAGCAGTACTTC; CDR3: CASWGGSYEQYF
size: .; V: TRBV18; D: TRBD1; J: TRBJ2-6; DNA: TGTGCCAGCTCACCCCCGGACAGGACGTCTGGGGCCAACGTCCTGACTTTC; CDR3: CASSPPDRTSGANVLTF
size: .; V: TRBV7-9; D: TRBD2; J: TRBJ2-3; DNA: TGTGCCAGCAGCTTGACTAGCGGCACAGATACGCAGTATTTT; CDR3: CASSLTSGTDTQYF
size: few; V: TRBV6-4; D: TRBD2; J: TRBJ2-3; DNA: TGTGCCAGCAGTGCCCGGACTAGCGGCACAGATACGCAGTATTTT; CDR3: CASSARTSGTDTQYF
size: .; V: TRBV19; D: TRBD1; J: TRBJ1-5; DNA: TGTGCCAGTAGTATAGGGACAGGGGTTAATTATAGCAATCAGCCCCAGCATTTT; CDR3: CASSIGTGVNYSNQPQHF
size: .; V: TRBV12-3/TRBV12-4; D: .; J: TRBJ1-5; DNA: TGTGCCAGCAGCCTACGGGGGACCGAGCCCCAGCATTTT; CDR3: CASSLRGTEPQHF
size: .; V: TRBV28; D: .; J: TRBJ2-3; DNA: TGTGCCAGCAGTTTGGCCAGGGGGGCAGATACGCAGTATTTT; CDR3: CASSLARGADTQYF
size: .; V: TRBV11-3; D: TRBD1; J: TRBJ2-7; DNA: TGTGCCAGCAGCTTAGGACAGGGGTTAAACGAGCAGTACTTC; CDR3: CASSLGQGLNEQYF
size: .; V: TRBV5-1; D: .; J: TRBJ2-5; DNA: TGCGCCAGCAGCTCCGGATCCCCCCCGGAGACCCAGTACTTC; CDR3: CASSSGSPPETQYF
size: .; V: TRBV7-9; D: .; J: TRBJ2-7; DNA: TGTGCCAGCAGCTTAGCACTCTACGAGCAGTACTTC; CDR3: CASSLALYEQYF
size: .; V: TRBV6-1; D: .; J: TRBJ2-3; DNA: TGTGCCAGCAGTGAGGACCCTGCGACTACGCAGTATTTT; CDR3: CASSEDPATTQYF
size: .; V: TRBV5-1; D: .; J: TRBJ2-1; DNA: TGCGCCAGCAGCTTATCCCTGACTACCAGCTCCTACAATGAGCAGTTCTTC; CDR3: CASSLSLTTSSYNEQFF
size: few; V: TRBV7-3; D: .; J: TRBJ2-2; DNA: TGTGCCAGCAGCTTTCTAGCAAACACCGGGGAGCTGTTTTTT; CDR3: CASSFLANTGELFF
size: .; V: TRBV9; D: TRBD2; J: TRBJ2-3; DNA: TGTGCCAGCAGCGGGAGCGGGAGGGCCGATACGCAGTATTTT; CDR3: CASSGSGRADTQYF
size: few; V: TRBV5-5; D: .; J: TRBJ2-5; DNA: TGTGCCAGCAGCCAAGGAGTGGCGGAGACCCAGTACTTC; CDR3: CASSQGVAETQYF
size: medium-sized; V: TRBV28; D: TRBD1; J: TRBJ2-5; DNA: TGTGCCAGCAGTGGCGGACAGGGGGCCGGGACCCAGTACTTC; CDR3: CASSGGQGAGTQYF
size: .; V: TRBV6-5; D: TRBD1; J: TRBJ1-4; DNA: TGTGCCAGCAGCAGACAGGGATGGAAACTGTTTTTT; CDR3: CASSRQGWKLFF
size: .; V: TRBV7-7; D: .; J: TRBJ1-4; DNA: TGTGCCAGCAGCTTACAACCTAATGAAAAACTGTTTTTT; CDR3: CASSLQPNEKLFF
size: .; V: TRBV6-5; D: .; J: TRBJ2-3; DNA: TGTGCCAGCAGCAAGCTGGGGGCGGGCACAGATACGCAGTATTTT; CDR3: CASSKLGAGTDTQYF
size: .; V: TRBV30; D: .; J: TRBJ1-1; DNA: TGTGCCGGACACAGGGCTTTGGACACTGAAGCTTTCTTT; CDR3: CAGHRALDTEAFF
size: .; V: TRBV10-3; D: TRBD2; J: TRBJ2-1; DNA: TGTGCCATCAGTGAGCTGGGACTAGCGGGACAATTAGGGGAGCAGTTCTTC; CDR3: CAISELGLAGQLGEQFF
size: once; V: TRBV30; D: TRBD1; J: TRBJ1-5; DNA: TGTGCCTGGAGCCCAACAGGGGGCGGGGATCAGCCCCAGCATTTT; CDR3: CAWSPTGGGDQPQHF
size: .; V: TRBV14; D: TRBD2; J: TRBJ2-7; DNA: TGTGCCAGCAGCCACCTACTAGCGGGAGTACCAAACGAGCAGTACTTC; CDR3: CASSHLLAGVPNEQYF
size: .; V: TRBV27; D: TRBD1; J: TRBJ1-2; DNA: TGTGCCAGCAATTTTGCAGGGGGCGCGGGAGGCTACACCTTC; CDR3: CASNFAGGAGGYTF
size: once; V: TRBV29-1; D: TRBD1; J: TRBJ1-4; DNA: TGCAGCGTCTCTGACAGGGGGCCTGAAAAACTGTTTTTT; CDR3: CSVSDRGPEKLFF
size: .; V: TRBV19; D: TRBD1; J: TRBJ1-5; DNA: TGTGCCAGTACCTATGACAGGGTGGCAGATCAGCCCCAGCATTTT; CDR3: CASTYDRVADQPQHF
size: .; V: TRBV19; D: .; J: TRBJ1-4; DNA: TGTGCCAGTAGTATCCGGGGCAGGGTTATGCCGAGGGAAAAACTGTTTTTT; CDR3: CASSIRGRVMPREKLFF
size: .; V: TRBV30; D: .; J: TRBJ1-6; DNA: TGTGCCTGGTCCTACGGTGGTACAGGGAATAATTCACCCCTCCACTTT; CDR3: CAWSYGGTGNNSPLHF
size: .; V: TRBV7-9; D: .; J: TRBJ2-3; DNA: TGTGCCAGCAGCGGGCAGCGGATCCGCACAGATACGCAGTATTTT; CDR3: CASSGQRIRTDTQYF
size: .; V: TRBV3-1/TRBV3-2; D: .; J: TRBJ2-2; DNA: TGTGCCAGCAGCCAAGGTGTCTCACATAACACCGGGGAGCTGTTTTTT; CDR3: CASSQGVSHNTGELFF
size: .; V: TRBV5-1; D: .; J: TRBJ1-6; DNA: TGCGCCAGCAGCTCCCAGGAGGGACACCTTAATTCACCCCTCCACTTT; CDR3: CASSSQEGHLNSPLHF
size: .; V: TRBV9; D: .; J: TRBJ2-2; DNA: TGTGCCAGCAGCCCTAGCCCGGGGGAGCTGTTTTTT; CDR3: CASSPSPGELFF
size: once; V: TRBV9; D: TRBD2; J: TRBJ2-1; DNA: TGTGCCAGCAGCCCGCGGGAGGGCCGGAACAATGAGCAGTTCTTC; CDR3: CASSPREGRNNEQFF
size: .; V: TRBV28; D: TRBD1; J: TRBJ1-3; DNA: TGTGCCAGCAGGACAGACAGGGACCCTGAAGGAAACACCATATATTTT; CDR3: CASRTDRDPEGNTIYF
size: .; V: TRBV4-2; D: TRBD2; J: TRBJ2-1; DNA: TGTGCCAGCAGCCAAGATACTTGGCGGGAGGGTAAAAATGAGCAGTTCTTC; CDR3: CASSQDTWREGKNEQFF
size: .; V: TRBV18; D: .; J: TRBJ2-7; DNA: TGTGCCAGCTCACCACCTGAAAAACCCGACGAGCAGTACTTC; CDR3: CASSPPEKPDEQYF
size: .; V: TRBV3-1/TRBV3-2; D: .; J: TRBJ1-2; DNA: TGTGCCAGCTCCCCTAGTACCAACTATGGCTACACCTTC; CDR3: CASSPSTNYGYTF
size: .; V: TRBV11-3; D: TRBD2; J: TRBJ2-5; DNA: TGTGCCAGCAGCTTAGGTTTTAGCGGGCTTGAGACCCAGTACTTC; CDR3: CASSLGFSGLETQYF
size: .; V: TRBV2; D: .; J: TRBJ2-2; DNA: TGTGCCAGCGGGGGACTGCTTCCGAACACCGGGGAGCTGTTTTTT; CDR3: CASGGLLPNTGELFF
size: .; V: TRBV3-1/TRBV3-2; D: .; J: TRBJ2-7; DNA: TGTGCCAGCAGCCCAAGGCAGGCGCGGCAGTACTTC; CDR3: CASSPRQARQYF
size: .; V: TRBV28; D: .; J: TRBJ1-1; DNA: TGTGCCAGCAGTCCCTGGACGGGAGGGAACACTGAAGCTTTCTTT; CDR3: CASSPWTGGNTEAFF
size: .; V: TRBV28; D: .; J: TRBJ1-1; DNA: TGTGCCAGCAACCCCGAGAAGGGCGCGAACACTGAAGCTTTCTTT; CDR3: CASNPEKGANTEAFF
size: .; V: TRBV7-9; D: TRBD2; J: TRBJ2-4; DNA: TGTGCCAGCGTAGCCTGGGGGGGAGCCAAAAACATTCAGTACTTC; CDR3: CASVAWGGAKNIQYF
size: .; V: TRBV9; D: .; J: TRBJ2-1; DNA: TGTGCCAGCAGCCCCCACCTTGGCGATGAGCAGTTCTTC; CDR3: CASSPHLGDEQFF